This T cell receptor (beta chain) was sequenced for a study of technical replicates of blood from several donors. Generated by immunoSEQ multiplex PCR, the TCRdb table keeps only in-frame clones and is missing some. The data contain 75,000 to 100,000 clones, approximately 94% of them seen just once; the ten biggest clones take up less than 0.35%. Turning to this clone: At one end, the junction sequence differs from germline, possibly due to a read error.

This CDR3 contains 12 residues. The germline gives CDR1 PRHDT, CDR2 FYEKMQ (reference sequence). The clonotype originates from a human donor in good health. This chain uses TRBV13 with TRBJ1-3; D is uncertain. Sequencing was carried out using T cells isolated from PBMCs. The CDR3 loop is CASSLNTLTRIF. The CDR3 nucleotides are TGTGCCAGCAGCTTAAATACGTTGACACGAATTTTT.